A single sample is the source of the 28 T cell receptor beta chains below, sequenced in a study of T cell responses to AZD1222 COVID-19 vaccine (dated by TCRdb to about 2021). Libraries were made using the immunoSEQ multiplex PCR assay. The immuneACCESS repertoire file appears here via TCRdb, limited to in-frame rearrangements. These files lack a portion of the clones; in checked studies, under half of the deficit traces to unresolved V genes, and the cause of the others is not known. The sample table lists 150,000 to 250,000 clones, roughly nine tenths of them with a count of one. About 3.5% of the sample goes to the ten largest clones. This sample's time point label indicates: about 28 days (+/-7) after the second vaccine dose. The sequences come from peripheral blood, collected 28 days after the second AZD1222 dose. The receptor set was obtained from an adult who received the AZD1222 COVID-19 vaccine.

The chain joins TRBV9 to TRBJ2-1; the match to TRBD1 covers 12 bases. CDR3 length: 18 residues. The V and J ends lost 3 bases and 7 bases, in that order; junction bases with no gene match: 14. From germline, CDR1 is SGDLS and CDR2 YYNGEE. The CDR3 sequence is CASSAPFVGDRGLNEQFF. CDR3 bases: TGTGCCAGCAGCGCCCCCTTCGTAGGGGACAGGGGGCTGAATGAGCAGTTCTTC.

This rearrangement joins TRBV11-2 to TRBJ1-1; D call uncertain. Germline assignment: CDR1 SGHAT and CDR2 FQNNGV. With 2 bases removed from V and 3 bases from J, the gap between germline ends came to 10 bases. The CDR3 covers 14 residues. This chain's CDR3 is CASSLPVRHTEAFF. For the CDR3, the DNA is TGTGCCAGCAGCTTACCGGTGAGGCACACTGAAGCTTTCTTT.

The chain is built from TRBV28 and TRBJ1-5; D gene ambiguous. The CDR3 extends over 15 amino acids. V gave up 7 bases and J gave up 6 bases, with 19 bases separating them. CDR1 is MDHEN and CDR2 is SYDVKM in the germline V gene. The CDR3 loop reads CASTLSDSWVQPQHF. CDR3 in DNA: TGTGCCAGCACCCTCTCCGATAGTTGGGTTCAGCCCCAGCATTTT.

This chain uses TRBV9 with TRBJ2-1, with 7 bases matching TRBD2. Germline V CDR1 and CDR2: SGDLS, YYNGEE. This CDR3 spans 14 amino acids. Unmatched junction bases numbered 5, after V lost 1 base and J lost 7 bases. The CDR3 protein is CASSVLAERNEQFF. The CDR3 DNA follows: TGTGCCAGCAGCGTACTAGCGGAACGGAATGAGCAGTTCTTC.

The genes are TRBV7-6 and TRBJ1-1, with D maybe TRBD1 (5 bases). V was trimmed by 1 base and J by 4 bases, leaving 22 bases between them. CDR1 is SGHVS and CDR2 is FNYEAQ in the germline V gene. There are 18 residues in the CDR3. The CDR3 reads CASSLGLQRGRMSTEAFF. Written as DNA, the CDR3 is TGTGCCAGCAGCTTAGGTTTGCAGCGGGGACGAATGAGCACTGAAGCTTTCTTT.

CDR3 amino acids: CASRQGLGPQHF. The CDR3 DNA sequence: TGTGCCAGTAGACAGGGCTTGGGGCCCCAGCATTTT. The V and J genes are TRBV19 and TRBJ1-5, with D perhaps TRBD1 (6 bases). Trimming pared 6 bases from V and 9 bases from J, leaving 12 bases between. The V gene's germline CDR1 is LNHDA and CDR2 SQIVND (reference sequence). The CDR3 covers 12 residues.

The genes are TRBV18 and TRBJ2-7; 9 positions agree with TRBD2. From germline, CDR1 is KGHSH and CDR2 LQKENI. This CDR3 contains 14 residues. The V segment lost 3 bases and the J segment 6 bases; nucleotides outside the gene matches: 6. Here the CDR3 DNA reads TGTGCCAGCTCACCGACTAGCGGCCGACCCGAGCAGTACTTC. It specifies CASSPTSGRPEQYF.

The chain joins TRBV5-1 to TRBJ2-7; unclear D gene. CDR1 SGHRS and CDR2 YFSETQ come from the germline V gene. The CDR3 is 14 residues long. V was cut by 0 bases and J by 4 bases, with 11 bases left in between. CDR3 in amino acids: CASSLGSDLYEQYF. As DNA, the CDR3 is TGCGCCAGCAGCTTGGGCTCGGATCTATACGAGCAGTACTTC.

The J gene is TRBJ1-5, the V gene TRBV5-6; 8 nucleotides agree with TRBD1. CDR1 and CDR2 (germline): SGHDT, YYEEEE. CDR3 length: 17 amino acids. V gave up 4 bases and J gave up 0 bases; unmatched junction bases: 9. The CDR3 nucleotides read TGTGCCAGCAGCGGAGGGACAGGTGGCTTTAGCAATCAGCCCCAGCATTTT. It specifies CASSGGTGGFSNQPQHF.

The rearrangement uses TRBV28 and TRBJ1-4; D ambiguous. This CDR3 has 15 residues. Trimming stripped 2 bases from V and 5 bases from J, with 12 bases between. The V gene's germline CDR1 is MDHEN and CDR2 SYDVKM. CDR3 in DNA: TGTGCCAGCAGTTTAGCCGACAATCGAAATGAAAAACTGTTTTTT. Amino acids: CASSLADNRNEKLFF. Based on the CDR3 plus reference TRBV28 and TRBJ1-4, the full variable domain is DVKVTQSSRYLVKRTGEKVFLECVQDMDHENMFWYRQDPGLGLRLIYFSYDVKMKEKGDIPEGYSVSREKKERFSLILESASTNQTSMYLCASSLADNRNEKLFFGSGTQLSVL.

The gene calls are TRBV9 and TRBJ1-2; 11 bases fit TRBD1. Germline lookup yields CDR1 SGDLS and CDR2 YYNGEE. J lost 9 bases, V lost 2 bases, and 12 bases had no gene match. This CDR3 is 16 amino acids long. This CDR3 is CASSVSAGTGGVSYTF. The DNA of the CDR3 is TGTGCCAGCAGCGTCTCGGCCGGGACAGGGGGAGTAAGCTACACCTTC. The full variable domain, with the rest looked up from reference TRBV9 and TRBJ1-2, is DSGVTQTPKHLITATGQRVTLRCSPRSGDLSVYWYQQSLDQGLQFLIQYYNGEERAKGNILERFSAQQFPDLHSELNLSSLELGDSALYFCASSVSAGTGGVSYTFGSGTRLTVV.

The chain employs TRBV27 and TRBJ1-2; D remains ambiguous. V shed 3 bases and J shed 4 bases, with 9 bases lying between them. Germline V gives CDR1 MNHEY, CDR2 SMNVEV (reference sequence). This CDR3 spans 13 amino acids. CDR3 protein: CASSFSRGYGYTF. The CDR3 region has the DNA TGTGCCAGCAGTTTTTCTCGGGGCTATGGCTACACCTTC.

The chain carries TRBV28 and TRBJ2-1; weak D call: TRBD1 (6 bases). V was trimmed by 3 bases and J by 7 bases, leaving 10 bases between them. Germline V gene data show CDR1 as MDHEN and CDR2 as SYDVKM. The CDR3 covers 13 residues. The CDR3 sequence: CASSFSQGNEQFF. CDR3 sequence (DNA): TGTGCCAGCAGTTTTTCACAGGGAAATGAGCAGTTCTTC.

The chain employs TRBV6-6 and TRBJ1-2, with 8 bases fitting TRBD1. V shed 6 bases, J shed 5 bases, and the junction held 5 bases outside the gene matches. CDR1 and CDR2 (germline): MNHNY, SVGAGI (reference sequence). The CDR3 has 13 residues. The CDR3 here is CASRWDRSYGYTF. The CDR3 coding sequence is TGTGCCAGCAGATGGGACAGGAGTTATGGCTACACCTTC.

Worth noting for this clone: At one of its ends the junction is not consistent with the germline gene, which may arise from a read error. This chain uses TRBV7-2 with TRBJ1-4; D unresolved. Germline V gives CDR1 SGHTA, CDR2 FQGNSA. This CDR3 spans 13 amino acids. This CDR3 reads CASTLALGEKLFF. In nucleotides, the CDR3 is TGTGCCAGCACCTTAGCACTCGGGGAAAAACTGTTTTTT.

The rearrangement uses TRBV6-5 and TRBJ2-7; 7 bases align to TRBD1. The CDR3 extends over 14 amino acids. Germline V gene data show CDR1 as MNHEY and CDR2 as SVGAGI. V dropped 0 bases and J dropped 3; count of bases not matched to a gene: 2. The chain's CDR3 is CASSYSRTGYEQYF. The CDR3 DNA reads as TGTGCCAGCAGTTACTCGAGGACAGGCTACGAGCAGTACTTC.

V usage is TRBV19 and J usage is TRBJ1-2; 7 nucleotides match TRBD1. This CDR3 contains 16 residues. V shed 1 base and J 2 bases; nucleotides not matched to a gene: 7. Germline assignment: CDR1 LNHDA and CDR2 SQIVND (reference sequence). The CDR3 region is CASSIATGERNYGYTF. CDR3 sequence (DNA): TGTGCCAGTAGTATAGCCACAGGGGAAAGAAACTATGGCTACACCTTC.

V is TRBV19 and J is TRBJ1-2, with D possibly being TRBD1 (6 bases). Germline V gene lookup returns CDR1 LNHDA and CDR2 SQIVND (reference sequence). This CDR3 is 15 amino acids long. The germline V and J ends were trimmed by 5 bases and 1 base, with 14 bases remaining between them. This CDR3 is CASSRGGRGNYGYTF. CDR3 nucleotide sequence: TGTGCCAGTAGTCGGGGGGGCCGGGGTAACTATGGCTACACCTTC.

V and J are TRBV5-4 and TRBJ2-5; 8 bases match TRBD2. The V gene's germline CDR1 is SGHNT and CDR2 YYREEE (reference sequence). The CDR3 runs to 16 residues. Unmatched junction bases numbered 8, after V lost 0 bases and J lost 4 bases. The DNA of the CDR3 is TGTGCCAGCAGCTTGGATTCTAGCGGGTTCCCAGAGACCCAGTACTTC. This codes for CASSLDSSGFPETQYF.

The table lists this clone with a few counts. J is TRBJ1-1 and V is TRBV7-3; 12 positions agree with TRBD1. Germline trimming cut 0 bases from V and 4 bases from J; bases unmatched to any gene: 9. Germline V gives CDR1 SGHTA, CDR2 FQGTGA. This CDR3 has 18 residues. CDR3: CASSLTFGTGGTGTEAFF. In DNA form, the CDR3 reads TGTGCCAGCAGCTTAACGTTTGGGACAGGGGGCACAGGCACTGAAGCTTTCTTT. The variable domain in full, with the rest retrieved from reference TRBV7-3 and TRBJ1-1, is GAGVSQTPSNKVTEKGKYVELRCDPISGHTALYWYRQSLGQGPEFLIYFQGTGAADDSGLPNDRFFAVRPEGSVSTLKIQRTERGDSAVYLCASSLTFGTGGTGTEAFFGQGTRLTVV.

The chain recombines TRBV2 with TRBJ2-1; tentative D call: TRBD1 (5 bases). Between the trimmed V and J ends, which lost 2 bases and 6 bases, there was a span of 17 bases. The CDR3 totals 16 residues. Per the germline V gene, CDR1 is SNHLY and CDR2 is FYNNEI. In DNA, the CDR3 is TGTGCCAGCAGTGAAAGGGGCAGACCCCTGGCCAATGAGCAGTTCTTC. Its protein product is CASSERGRPLANEQFF.

This chain joins TRBV27 and TRBJ2-2; no firm D call. The V end was cut by 5 bases, the J end by 1 base, with 5 bases between. The CDR3 is 13 amino acids. Germline CDR1 and CDR2: MNHEY and SMNVEV (reference sequence). The CDR3 loop reads CASSPGNTGELFF. CDR3 in DNA: TGTGCCAGCAGTCCTGGGAACACCGGGGAGCTGTTTTTT.

In the case of this clone: One end of the junction fails to match germline, which may point to a read error. The chain recombines TRBV6-6 with TRBJ2-3, with D possibly being TRBD1 (6 bases). Germline V gives CDR1 MNHNY, CDR2 SVGAGI (reference sequence). The CDR3 loop spans 15 amino acids. The CDR3 coding sequence is TGTGCCAGCAGTGACTCCTACAGGGTTTCAAATACGCAGTATTTT. Protein product: CASSDSYRVSNTQYF.

The CDR3 loop reads CASSYSVSGNIQYF. The CDR3 DNA follows: TGTGCCAGCAGTTACTCGGTCTCAGGAAACATTCAGTACTTC. V usage is TRBV6-5 and J usage is TRBJ2-4; D gene ambiguous. In germline, CDR1 is MNHEY, CDR2 SVGAGI. Trimming removed 0 bases at V and 6 bases at J, with 9 bases between. This CDR3 region has 14 residues.

The chain couples TRBV19 to TRBJ2-5; 10 nucleotides agree with TRBD2. After removal of 5 bases from V and 2 bases from J, the junction contained 8 bases not matched to a gene. The CDR3 covers 16 residues. CDR1 and CDR2 (germline): LNHDA, SQIVND (reference sequence). The CDR3 is CASSPVAGGTQETQYF. CDR3 sequence (DNA): TGTGCCAGTAGTCCGGTAGCGGGAGGAACACAAGAGACCCAGTACTTC. Filled out from reference TRBV19 and TRBJ2-5, the complete variable domain reads DGGITQSPKYLFRKEGQNVTLSCEQNLNHDAMYWYRQDPGQGLRLIYYSQIVNDFQKGDIAEGYSVSREKKESFPLTVTSAQKNPTAFYLCASSPVAGGTQETQYFGPGTRLLVL.

This chain joins TRBV7-3 and TRBJ2-3; D gene unclear. Trimming removed 4 bases from V and 6 bases from J, with 11 bases in between. The CDR3 spans 13 residues. Germline V gives CDR1 SGHTA, CDR2 FQGTGA. CDR3 residues: CASSSGPTDTQYF. CDR3 bases: TGTGCCAGCAGCTCCGGACCCACGGATACGCAGTATTTT.

The gene calls are TRBV30 and TRBJ2-7, with a tentative D call TRBD1 (6 bases). This CDR3 is 15 amino acids long. V lost 4 bases, J lost 0 bases, and 16 bases lay in between. CDR1 is GTSNPN and CDR2 is SVGIG in the germline V gene (reference sequence). The CDR3 loop is CAWTRRGSASYEQYF. CDR3 bases: TGTGCCTGGACCAGAAGGGGGTCGGCCTCCTACGAGCAGTACTTC.

This chain connects TRBV2 to TRBJ2-7, with 11 bases lining up with TRBD2. This CDR3 is 17 amino acids long. The germline V gene has CDR1 SNHLY and CDR2 FYNNEI. Trimming cost V 6 bases and J 1 base; bases outside gene matches: 11. The CDR3 region is CASRTTLTSGRSYEQYF. The DNA of the CDR3 is TGTGCCAGCAGGACCACTTTAACTAGCGGGAGATCCTACGAGCAGTACTTC.